A selection of T cell receptor beta chains follows, all from one sample in a study of blood T cell repertoires in COVID-19. TCRdb's table, derived via immunoSEQ multiplex PCR, lists solely in-frame clones and lacks some. Of some 180,000 clones listed, about four fifths are singletons. Sequenced sample: peripheral blood. All receptors come from a middle-aged woman with COVID-19, enrolled during active disease. CDR3s include the opening cysteine and the closing phenylalanine or tryptophan. D genes are given only for firm matches. Clone size is not always given. Where it is, it says once, few, many or a class for expanded clones.

clone size | D gene | J gene | V gene | CDR3 length | CDR3 DNA | CDR3 protein
. | . | TRBJ1-1 | TRBV6-5 | 16 | TGTGCCAGCAGTTACGTCCGGGCGGGGTCCCTCCCTGAAGCTTTCTTT | CASSYVRAGSLPEAFF
few | . | TRBJ1-5 | TRBV27 | 15 | TGTGCCAGCAGTTCTTCAGGGGTTAGCAATCAGCCCCAGCATTTT | CASSSSGVSNQPQHF
once | . | TRBJ2-7 | TRBV5-6 | 15 | TGTGCCAGCAGTTTCCGAGGAGGGAACTCCTACGAGCAGTACTTC | CASSFRGGNSYEQYF
once | . | TRBJ2-3 | TRBV19 | 16 | TGTGCCAGTAGTATCTGGACAGTTCGGAAAACAGATACGCAGTATTTT | CASSIWTVRKTDTQYF
few | . | TRBJ1-1 | TRBV19 | 13 | TGTGCCAGTAGCCGTACAGGGCGGTCTGAAGCTTTCTTT | CASSRTGRSEAFF
. | . | TRBJ1-6 | TRBV19 | 14 | TGTGCCAGTAGTAACGCACAGGGAGCTTCACCCCTCCACTTT | CASSNAQGASPLHF
. | . | TRBJ2-1 | TRBV5-1 | 18 | TGCGCCAGCAGGGCCCCGGTATTGGGGGGAGAGGGGTACAATGAGCAGTTCTTC | CASRAPVLGGEGYNEQFF
. | TRBD1 | TRBJ1-5 | TRBV6-5 | 14 | TGTGCCAGCAGTTTTACAGGGGGCGGACAGCCCCAGCATTTT | CASSFTGGGQPQHF
. | . | TRBJ2-5 | TRBV30 | 10 | TGTGCCTGGTCAGGAGAGACCCAGTACTTC | CAWSGETQYF
once | TRBD1 | TRBJ1-2 | TRBV6-5 | 15 | TGTGCCAGCAAAAGACAGGGAAGTATAGACTATGGCTACACCTTC | CASKRQGSIDYGYTF
. | TRBD1 | TRBJ1-4 | TRBV10-2 | 15 | TGCGCCAGCAGCGAAGGGACAGGGGGCGGTGAAAAACTGTTTTTT | CASSEGTGGGEKLFF
. | . | TRBJ2-1 | TRBV3-1/TRBV3-2 | 16 | TGTGCCAGCAGCCCGGGAGCCGGGACTCCTTACAATGAGCAGTTCTTC | CASSPGAGTPYNEQFF
. | . | TRBJ2-7 | TRBV27 | 15 | TGTGCCAGCAGTGTCCAAGCTAGCGCCTCCTACGAGCAGTACTTC | CASSVQASASYEQYF
. | TRBD1 | TRBJ2-7 | TRBV28 | 15 | TGTGCCAGCAGTTTATCCGGGACAGGGGTTAGAGAGCAGTACTTC | CASSLSGTGVREQYF
. | . | TRBJ1-5 | TRBV28 | 14 | TGTGCCAGCAGCGACGAGAGGAAGAATCAGCCCCAGCATTTT | CASSDERKNQPQHF
. | . | TRBJ2-2 | TRBV5-4 | 20 | TGTGCCAGCAGCCCCGCTCCGGGACACCCAGCGGGAAGATCCACCGGGGAGCTGTTTTTT | CASSPAPGHPAGRSTGELFF
few | . | TRBJ2-7 | TRBV10-2 | 13 | TGCGCCAGCAGTGTAGTCGGGGGCTACGAGCAGTACTTC | CASSVVGGYEQYF
few | . | TRBJ2-7 | TRBV6-6 | 14 | TGTGCCAGCACTCAACAGGGAACGACCTACGAGCAGTACTTC | CASTQQGTTYEQYF
. | . | TRBJ2-1 | TRBV7-6 | 15 | TGTGCCAGCAGCGATACCGTCGCCGGAGGGGATGAGCAGTTCTTC | CASSDTVAGGDEQFF
once | . | TRBJ2-5 | TRBV4-1 | 15 | TGCGCCAGCAGCCCCCTTCCCCTGTCCAGAGAGACCCAGTACTTC | CASSPLPLSRETQYF
. | . | TRBJ1-3 | TRBV6-6 | 14 | TGTGCCAGCAGTTACAGCTCCTCTGGAAACACCATATATTTT | CASSYSSSGNTIYF
. | . | TRBJ1-4 | TRBV12-3/TRBV12-4 | 13 | TGTGCCAGCAGTTTGCGGGGTCAAGAAAAACTGTTTTTT | CASSLRGQEKLFF
. | TRBD1 | TRBJ2-2 | TRBV19 | 14 | TGTGCCAGTAGTATGGTCAGGGGGACCGGGGAGCTGTTTTTT | CASSMVRGTGELFF
. | . | TRBJ2-7 | TRBV5-1 | 14 | TGCGCCAGCAGCTTCCAGGGAAGAGCCTACGAGCAGTACTTC | CASSFQGRAYEQYF
. | . | TRBJ1-6 | TRBV2 | 15 | TGTGCCAGCAGTGGTCAGGGAATGGAGGGTTCACCCCTCCACTTT | CASSGQGMEGSPLHF
. | . | TRBJ2-2 | TRBV5-1 | 15 | TGCGCCAGCAGCTTGGTCCAGACTAACACCGGGGAGCTGTTTTTT | CASSLVQTNTGELFF
once | TRBD1 | TRBJ2-6 | TRBV19 | 17 | TGTGCCAGTAGAACGCTCTACAGGGGTTCCGGGGCCAACGTCCTGACTTTC | CASRTLYRGSGANVLTF
. | TRBD2 | TRBJ2-1 | TRBV24-1 | 14 | TGTGCCACCAGGGGAAGCGGGAGAGGGAATGAGCAGTTCTTC | CATRGSGRGNEQFF
. | TRBD1 | TRBJ1-3 | TRBV15 | 16 | TGTGCCACCAGCAGCACATCTGGGACAGGGGCTGACACCATATATTTT | CATSSTSGTGADTIYF
. | TRBD1 | TRBJ1-5 | TRBV5-1 | 15 | TGCGCCAGCAGCTTGTCCGGACAGGGAAATCAGCCCCAGCATTTT | CASSLSGQGNQPQHF
. | TRBD1 | TRBJ1-4 | TRBV15 | 16 | TGTGCCACCAGCAGACAACCGGGACAGGTACTAGAAAAACTGTTTTTT | CATSRQPGQVLEKLFF
. | . | TRBJ2-1 | TRBV6-6 | 13 | TGTGCCAGCAGTTACCTCGGGGGTCATGAGCAGTTCTTC | CASSYLGGHEQFF
. | . | TRBJ2-7 | TRBV9 | 14 | TGTGCCAGCAGCCCAAGTCAGATCCCTCAGGAGCAGTACTTC | CASSPSQIPQEQYF
. | TRBD2 | TRBJ2-1 | TRBV25-1 | 15 | TGTGCCAGCAGTGAATCCACTAGCGGGCCAAATGAGCAGTTCTTC | CASSESTSGPNEQFF
. | . | TRBJ1-2 | TRBV2 | 12 | TGTGCCAGCAGTGAAGTGGGAGTTGGCTACACCTTC | CASSEVGVGYTF
. | TRBD2 | TRBJ2-2 | TRBV7-9 | 16 | TGTGCCAGCAGCTTCGGGACTAGCGGTACACCCAAGGAGCTGTTTTTT | CASSFGTSGTPKELFF
. | . | TRBJ1-2 | TRBV3-1/TRBV3-2 | 16 | TGTGCCAGCAGCCAAGATAGGGGCAGGGATAACTATGGCTACACCTTC | CASSQDRGRDNYGYTF
. | . | TRBJ1-2 | TRBV6-5 | 14 | TGTGCCAGCAGTTTGGGGGCCAGGGACTATGGCTACACCTTC | CASSLGARDYGYTF
. | . | TRBJ2-1 | TRBV7-9 | 15 | TGTGCCAGCAGCTTAGGTGAGGGCTCCTACAATGAGCAGTTCTTC | CASSLGEGSYNEQFF
. | . | TRBJ1-5 | TRBV30 | 14 | TGTGCCTGGAGTTTTGGGGATCAGGGTCAGCCCCAGCATTTT | CAWSFGDQGQPQHF
few | . | TRBJ1-4 | TRBV7-2 | 14 | TGTGCCAGCAGCTTTTGGGGCGCGCGTGAAAAACTGTTTTTT | CASSFWGAREKLFF
. | . | TRBJ1-2 | TRBV2 | 12 | TGTGCCAGCAGGGAACGGAACTATGGCTACACCTTC | CASRERNYGYTF
. | TRBD2 | TRBJ2-3 | TRBV14 | 18 | TGTGCCAGCAGCCAATATCTCGGTAGGCGGGAGGACACAGATACGCAGTATTTT | CASSQYLGRREDTDTQYF
. | TRBD2 | TRBJ2-3 | TRBV28 | 17 | TGTGCCAGCAGTTTTTCTCCTAGCGGAGAATTCACAGATACGCAGTATTTT | CASSFSPSGEFTDTQYF
. | . | TRBJ2-1 | TRBV19 | 13 | TGTGCCAGTAGTATAGAACTTCGAGGTGAGCAGTTCTTC | CASSIELRGEQFF
. | . | TRBJ2-1 | TRBV6-6 | 15 | TGTGCCAGCAGTTCGTCCGGACACAATAACAATGAGCAGTTCTTC | CASSSSGHNNNEQFF
few | . | TRBJ2-5 | TRBV2 | 12 | TGTGCCAGCCTCGTGCAGTTGGAGACCCAGTACTTC | CASLVQLETQYF
. | TRBD2 | TRBJ2-3 | TRBV7-9 | 14 | TGTGCCAGCAGCACTAGCGGGGGCGGAGATACGCAGTATTTT | CASSTSGGGDTQYF
. | TRBD1 | TRBJ1-6 | TRBV27 | 16 | TGTGCCAGCAGTGGGTCGTGGGGACAGGGTTTCTCACCCCTCCACTTT | CASSGSWGQGFSPLHF
. | . | TRBJ1-1 | TRBV5-6 | 15 | TGTGCCAGCAGCCCTCGGGGGGATTCGGGCACTGAAGCTTTCTTT | CASSPRGDSGTEAFF
. | TRBD2 | TRBJ2-1 | TRBV19 | 15 | TGTGCCAGTCGGACTAGCGGGACTAGCGGGAATGAGCAGTTCTTC | CASRTSGTSGNEQFF
. | . | TRBJ2-5 | TRBV3-1/TRBV3-2 | 15 | TGTGCCAGCAGCCAAGATTGGAGGACCCAAGAGACCCAGTACTTC | CASSQDWRTQETQYF
. | . | TRBJ2-3 | TRBV15 | 17 | TGTGCCACCAGCAGAGATTCTGGCGGGGCCGCCACAGATACGCAGTATTTT | CATSRDSGGAATDTQYF
. | TRBD2 | TRBJ2-3 | TRBV24-1 | 16 | TGTGCCACCAGTGACACTAGCGGGAGGGCCGCAGATACGCAGTATTTT | CATSDTSGRAADTQYF